This T cell receptor beta chain was documented in a study of blood T cell repertoires in COVID-19. This CDR3 has 24 amino acids. Measured with immunoSEQ multiplex PCR; TCRdb has only the in-frame clones, and not every one. The profile shows approximately 200,000 clones, 85% to 90% of them singletons. The sample taken for sequencing was peripheral blood. The chain combines TRBV21-1 with TRBJ2-6; whether TRBD2, the table's D call, matches the DNA was not checked. TRBV21-1 constitutes a pseudogene. The receptor comes from a woman aged 50 to 60 with acute or convalescent COVID-19. The CDR3 DNA is TGTGCCAGCAGCAAAATGGTGGGGGGAGCCCCGGGAAGGACCTCTCTCTCTGGGGCCAACGTCCTGACTTTC. Encoded protein: CASSKMVGGAPGRTSLSGANVLTF.